This T cell receptor beta chain was sequenced for a study of multiple sclerosis patients with progressive multifocal leukoencephalopathy (dated by TCRdb to between 2017 and 2020). About the full investigation: Controls were roughly 5 natalizumab-treated MS patients who did not develop PML, sampled longitudinally. Peripheral T and B cells were examined in MS patients who went on to develop PML (4 under natalizumab, 1 after alemtuzumab) as well as in treated patients who did not. From before therapy, through 6 and 12 months, up to PML onset, two natalizumab-treated patients who later developed PML were tracked longitudinally. The study was designed to detect JC virus-specific or public T-cell expansions arising at the time of PML onset. Overall study outcomes, separate from this receptor: Given the small, descriptive cohort, it remained unclear whether the study findings reflect JC virus infection or general immunocompromise. At the time PML developed, no common TRBV or TRBJ gene usage or preferential TRBV-TRBJ pairings were detected. Only peripheral blood was analyzed, although cerebrospinal fluid or brain lymphocytes might be more informative for natalizumab-associated PML. Although TRB clones above 0.5% frequency turned up only in PML patients, the clones expanded at PML onset were already present before and during natalizumab therapy. Most PML patients had lower normalized Shannon entropy, suggesting less diverse TRB repertoires, while values in the natalizumab-treated controls sat near 1.

The immunoSEQ two-step multiplex PCR at survey-level depth was used to amplify TRB CDR3 regions from genomic DNA. Each PCR was spiked with synthetic inline TR CDR3 controls spanning all V-J pairings to estimate template counts and remove amplification bias. Reads went through processing to reduce amplification and sequencing bias, and quantification was done against synthetic TR CDR3 analogs. The original pipeline was this. Raw data were processed in ImmunoSEQ Analyzer, with out-of-frame sequences and CDR3s containing stop codons removed, and genes were named according to IMGT nomenclature. Normalized Shannon entropy, defined as 1 minus Pielou's evenness, was used to summarize repertoire diversity. Only TRB sequences sharing the V gene, the J gene and the CDR3 were counted as identical. Public PML clonotypes were defined as CDR3s shared by two or more PML-onset samples but absent from earlier samples, from controls, and from public databases. CDR3 amino acid composition by position was analyzed with Skylign using the observed count method. Imported from immuneACCESS, the table was reduced by TCRdb to in-frame sequences with V and J called. These copies leave out some clones; in studies compared against another copy, an unresolved V gene accounts for under half, and the cause of the remainder is not known. The D gene and trimming were derived from the DNA, and the V and J assignments and clone size from that table. This sample lists 25,000 to 30,000 clones; around nine tenths were detected once. 0.85% to 1.3% of the sample is held by the ten biggest clonotypes.

V and J are truncated by 4 bases and 1 base respectively, leaving an intervening sequence of 11 bases. According to the germline V gene, CDR1 reads SGHRS and CDR2 reads YFSETQ. The cysteine opens and the phenylalanine closes a CDR3 of 14 amino acids. The only DNA kept is the CDR3, 42 bases in frame from the first base. The sample's time point label is to be understood as: before natalizumab initiation. All listed patients had previously received interferon beta, and all PML patients were female. T0 blood samples were collected before the first natalizumab infusion. Ficoll-Hypaque density gradient centrifugation was used to isolate peripheral blood mononuclear cells. Points on this clone: No cognate antigen has been identified for it. One base away there is no much larger clone; base qualities are not given.

The chain joins TRBV5-1 to TRBJ1-1; TRBD1 is possibly the D segment (6 matching bases). The TCR was taken from a human donor with multiple sclerosis. The sample comprised PBMCs. The DNA is TGCGCCAGCAGCCTGGGACAAGCGAACACTGAAGCTTTCTTT. Its protein is CASSLGQANTEAFF.